This TCR beta chain is from a study of blood T cell repertoires in COVID-19. Across the study: Spain, Italy and the United States supplied samples that represented acute and convalescent COVID-19.

Patients at the Seattle site were enrolled during active infection and followed longitudinally. In the original processing: Researchers report that nucleated cell counts were estimated from reference gene primer amplification. TCRdb keeps only in-frame clones here, not all; method: immunoSEQ multiplex PCR. That table furnishes V, J and clone size, whereas the DNA furnished D and trimming. Of about 12,000 clones listed, 71% are singletons. This clone is labeled as large. The germline CDR1 and CDR2 sequences are SGHTS and YDEGEE. The CDR3 runs to 17 residues. Trimming cost V 0 bases and J 0 bases, with 13 bases left between them.

Sequences were obtained from peripheral blood. The rearrangement joins TRBV5-8 to TRBJ1-5, with D tentatively TRBD1 (6 bases). The receptor comes from a man in his fifties or sixties with COVID-19, enrolled during active disease. The CDR3: CASSLEGQTYSNQPQHF. As DNA, the CDR3 is TGTGCCAGCAGCTTGGAAGGACAGACCTATAGCAATCAGCCCCAGCATTTT.